These 5 T cell receptor beta chains came from one sample sequenced in a study of T cells after yellow fever vaccination. TCRdb reprocessed the 5' RACE reads with MiXCR, giving one entry per CDR3 protein. The sample consists of approximately 610,000 distinct CDR3 sequences, 17% of them appearing once. The specimen was PBMCs, collected about 5 days after the first yellow fever vaccination. These TCRs come from a man aged 18 to 35 who received the YFV17D yellow fever vaccine.

This clonotype has only a few counts. V and J are TRBV25-1 and TRBJ2-1; D perhaps matches TRBD2 (5 bases). The V end lost 8 bases, the J end lost 7 bases, and 18 bases lay between the germline ends. This CDR3 spans 14 amino acids. The germline V gene has CDR1 MGHDK and CDR2 SYGVNS. CDR3 DNA: TGTGCCAGCGGCCATCCGGGGTCTGGGAATGAGCAGTTCTTC. This translates into CASGHPGSGNEQFF.

The chain employs TRBV15 and TRBJ1-1; 7 bases are shared with TRBD1. Germline trimming cut 5 bases from V and 4 bases from J; bases unmatched to any gene: 4. The CDR3 is made up of 13 amino acids. Germline lookup yields CDR1 LNHNV and CDR2 YYDKDF (reference sequence). The CDR3 here is CATSPGQSTEAFF. The CDR3 bases are TGTGCCACCAGCCCGGGACAGTCCACTGAAGCTTTCTTT. Full variable domain (remainder filled in from reference TRBV15 and TRBJ1-1): DAMVIQNPRYQVTQFGKPVTLSCSQTLNHNVMYWYQQKSSQAPKLLFHYYDKDFNNEADTPDNFQSRRPNTSFCFLDIRSPGLGDTAMYLCATSPGQSTEAFFGQGTRLTVV.

This clonotype was seen ten or more times. CDR3 bases: TGCGCCAGCAGCCAAAGTCCCACAGGGTCCTATGGCTACACCTTC. This translates into CASSQSPTGSYGYTF. The chain couples TRBV4-3 to TRBJ1-2; TRBD1 is a possible D gene (6 bases). V lost 2 bases and J lost 4, with 14 bases in between. Germline CDR1 LGHNA, CDR2 YSLEER. The CDR3 sequence is 15 residues long.

This clonotype was counted a few times. V is TRBV6-5 and J is TRBJ2-1, with a possible D match to TRBD1 (5 bases). The CDR3 totals 14 residues. V was pared by 0 bases and J by 9 bases, with 12 bases between. Germline V gene sequence: CDR1 MNHEY, CDR2 SVGAGI. As DNA, the CDR3 is TGTGCCAGCAGTTACTCGACACGACAGCTTGAGCAGTTCTTC. Its translation: CASSYSTRQLEQFF.

This clonotype was observed a few times. V and J are TRBV9 and TRBJ2-3, with D possibly TRBD1 on 6 matching bases. V lost 2 bases and J lost 2, with 12 bases in between. CDR1 is SGDLS and CDR2 is YYNGEE in the germline V gene. This CDR3 comprises 15 residues. Written as DNA, the CDR3 is TGTGCCAGCAGCGTGGGGCAGGGGTTCACAGATACGCAGTATTTT. This translates into CASSVGQGFTDTQYF.